This TCR beta chain was sequenced for a study of blood T cells in healthy people across ages. In each sample, at least 6 million PBMCs were isolated. This clonotype has ten or more counts. V shed 0 bases and J shed 7 bases, with 13 bases lying between them. Looked up from germline, CDR1 is GTSNPN and CDR2 is SVGIG (reference sequence). The CDR3 has 15 amino acids. For the second PCR, which ran for 7 to 11 cycles, a sample-barcoded 5' primer and a J-beta primer mix were used. Unique molecular identifiers of 12 random nucleotides labeled each cDNA. From the 5' RACE reads, TCRdb called clonotypes with MiXCR, one entry per CDR3 protein. This table has hundreds of thousands of distinct CDR3 sequences, approximately 40% appearing once.

This TCR derives from an elderly man in good health. The sample taken for sequencing was blood. The J gene is TRBJ1-6, the V gene TRBV30; D is possibly TRBD1 (6 bases). CDR3 DNA: TGTGCCTGGAGTGTAAGGGACATAGTAAATTCACCCCTCCACTTT. It yields the protein CAWSVRDIVNSPLHF.